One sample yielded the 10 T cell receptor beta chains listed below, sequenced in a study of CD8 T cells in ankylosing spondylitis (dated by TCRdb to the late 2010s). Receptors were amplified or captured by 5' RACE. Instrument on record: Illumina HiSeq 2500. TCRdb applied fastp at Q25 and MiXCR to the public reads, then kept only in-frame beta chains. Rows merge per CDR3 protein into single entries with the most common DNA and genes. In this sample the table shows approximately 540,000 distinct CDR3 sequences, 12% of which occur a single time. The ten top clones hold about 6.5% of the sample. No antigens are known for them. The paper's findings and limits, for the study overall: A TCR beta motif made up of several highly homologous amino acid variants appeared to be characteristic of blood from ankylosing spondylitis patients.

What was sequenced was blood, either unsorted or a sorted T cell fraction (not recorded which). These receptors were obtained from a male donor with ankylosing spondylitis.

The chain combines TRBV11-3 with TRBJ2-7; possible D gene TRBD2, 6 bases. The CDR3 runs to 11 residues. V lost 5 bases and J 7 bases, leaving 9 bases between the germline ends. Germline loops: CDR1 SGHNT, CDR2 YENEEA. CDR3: CASSRGWEQYV. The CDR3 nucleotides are TGTGCCAGCAGCCGGGGGTGGGAGCAGTACGTC.

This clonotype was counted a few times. CDR3 nucleotide sequence: TGTGCCACCAGCAGAGATCTTGGTCCACCTGCCTACAATGAGCAGTTCTTC. This encodes CATSRDLGPPAYNEQFF. V usage is TRBV15 and J usage is TRBJ2-1, with D uncertain. This CDR3 region has 17 residues. Trimming pared 0 bases from V and 2 bases from J, leaving 14 bases between. The germline V gene has CDR1 LNHNV and CDR2 YYDKDF (reference sequence).

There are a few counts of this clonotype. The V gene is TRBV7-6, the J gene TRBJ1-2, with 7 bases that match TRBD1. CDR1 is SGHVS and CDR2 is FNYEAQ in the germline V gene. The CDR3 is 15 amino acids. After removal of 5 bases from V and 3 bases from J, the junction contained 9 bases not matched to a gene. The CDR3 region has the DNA TGTGCCAGCAGCCCTCGACAGGGTTTAGACTATGGCTACACCTTC. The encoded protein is CASSPRQGLDYGYTF.

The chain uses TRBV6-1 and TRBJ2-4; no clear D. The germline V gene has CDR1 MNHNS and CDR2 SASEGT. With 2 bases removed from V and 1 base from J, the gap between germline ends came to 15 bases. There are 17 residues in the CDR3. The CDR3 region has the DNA TGTGCCAGCAGTGAAAATGTGGATTTAACGGCCAAAAACATTCAGTACTTC. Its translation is CASSENVDLTAKNIQYF.

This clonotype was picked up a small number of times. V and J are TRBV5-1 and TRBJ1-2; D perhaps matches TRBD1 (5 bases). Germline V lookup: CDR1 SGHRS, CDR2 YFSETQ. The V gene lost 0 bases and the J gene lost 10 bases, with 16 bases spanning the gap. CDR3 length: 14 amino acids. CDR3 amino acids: CASSLGGSSAHYTF. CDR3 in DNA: TGCGCCAGCAGCTTGGGGGGCAGTTCCGCACACTACACCTTC.

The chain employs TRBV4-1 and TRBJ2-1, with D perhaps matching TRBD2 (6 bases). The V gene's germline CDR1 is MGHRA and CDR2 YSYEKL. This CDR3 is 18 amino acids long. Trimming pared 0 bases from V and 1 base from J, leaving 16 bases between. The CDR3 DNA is TGCGCCAGCAGCCAAGAGGGACTGGGTGGTATATCCTACAATGAGCAGTTCTTC. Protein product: CASSQEGLGGISYNEQFF.

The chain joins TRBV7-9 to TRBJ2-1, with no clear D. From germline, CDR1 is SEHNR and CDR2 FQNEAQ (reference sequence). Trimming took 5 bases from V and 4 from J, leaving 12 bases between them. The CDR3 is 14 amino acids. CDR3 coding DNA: TGTGCCAGCAGCCCCGTGGGCCCGTACAATGAGCAGTTCTTC. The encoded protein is CASSPVGPYNEQFF.

For the CDR3, the DNA is TGCGCCAGCAGCTCCGGGACTAGCGGGAGACGAGATACGCAGTATTTT. Translating gives CASSSGTSGRRDTQYF. The rearrangement uses TRBV5-1 and TRBJ2-3; 14 nucleotides align to TRBD2. Trimming removed 3 bases from V and 5 bases from J; junction bases left unmatched: 5. The germline V gene encodes CDR1 SGHRS and CDR2 YFSETQ. CDR3 size: 16 residues.

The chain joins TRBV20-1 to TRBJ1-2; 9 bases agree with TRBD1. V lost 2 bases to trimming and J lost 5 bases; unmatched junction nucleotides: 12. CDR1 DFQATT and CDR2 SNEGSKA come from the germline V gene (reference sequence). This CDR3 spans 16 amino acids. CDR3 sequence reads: CSARIDPGQGQYGYTF. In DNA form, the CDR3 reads TGCAGTGCTAGAATTGACCCGGGACAGGGTCAGTATGGCTACACCTTC.

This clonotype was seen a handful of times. CDR3 nucleotide sequence: TGTGCCAGCAGCAAGGGACGGGATAATTCACCCCTCCACTTT. Translation: CASSKGRDNSPLHF. The J gene is TRBJ1-6, the V gene TRBV12-3 or TRBV12-4; tentatively, D is TRBD1 (5 bases). V shed 6 bases and J shed 5 bases, with 11 bases lying between them. The CDR3 runs to 14 residues.